The TCR beta chain described here comes from a study of T cell responses to AZD1222 COVID-19 vaccine. Second-dose recipients at about 4 or about 12 weeks were treated as one pooled group. The data were produced by immunoSEQ multiplex PCR, yet TCRdb's version contains in-frame clones alone and is incomplete. The sample holds around 130,000 clones, about 90% seen once. With 4 bases removed from V and 6 bases from J, the gap between germline ends came to 11 bases. This CDR3 comprises 13 residues. Per the germline V gene, CDR1 is WSHSY and CDR2 is SAAADI. Study observations and caveats: Baseline seropositives among AZD1222 recipients totaled only five to seven. Spike as a whole was targeted by vaccine-associated CD4 TCRs, dominant at 160-218 and 743-854.

This clone was seen only once. The antigen is not known. This chain uses TRBV10-2 with TRBJ2-3, with D unclear. The sample here was peripheral blood, taken 28 days after the second AZD1222 dose. The receptor was derived from an adult who received the AZD1222 COVID-19 vaccine. The CDR3 reads CASSVIRMDTQYF. The CDR3, as DNA: TGCGCCAGCAGTGTGATAAGGATGGATACGCAGTATTTT.